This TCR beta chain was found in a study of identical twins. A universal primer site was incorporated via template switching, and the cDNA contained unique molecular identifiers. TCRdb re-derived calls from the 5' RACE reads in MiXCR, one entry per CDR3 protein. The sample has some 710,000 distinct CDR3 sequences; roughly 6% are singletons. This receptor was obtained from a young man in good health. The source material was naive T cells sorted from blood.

The CDR3 DNA follows: TGTGCCACCAGCCCCTTACTCCGACAGGGGTTAACCTACGAGCAGTACTTC. This codes for CATSPLLRQGLTYEQYF. V gene TRBV15 combines with J gene TRBJ2-7; 8 bases are a match to TRBD1. This CDR3 has 17 residues. Germline trimming cut 5 bases from V and 2 bases from J; bases unmatched to any gene: 14. Per germline, CDR1 LNHNV and CDR2 YYDKDF (reference sequence).